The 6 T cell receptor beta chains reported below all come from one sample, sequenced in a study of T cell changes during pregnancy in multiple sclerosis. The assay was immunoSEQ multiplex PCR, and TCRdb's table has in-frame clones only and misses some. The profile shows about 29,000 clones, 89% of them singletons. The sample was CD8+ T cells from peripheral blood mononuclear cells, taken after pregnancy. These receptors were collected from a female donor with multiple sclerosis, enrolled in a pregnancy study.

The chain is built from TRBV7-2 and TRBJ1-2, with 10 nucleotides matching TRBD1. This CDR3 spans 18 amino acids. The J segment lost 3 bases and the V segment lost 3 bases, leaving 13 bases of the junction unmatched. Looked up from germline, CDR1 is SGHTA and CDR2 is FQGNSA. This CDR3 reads CASSFQGTGAVNDYGYTF. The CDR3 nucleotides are TGTGCCAGCAGCTTCCAAGGGACAGGGGCGGTGAATGACTATGGCTACACCTTC.

The CDR3 coding sequence is TGTGCCAGCAGCCAAGCGCAAGAGACCCAGTACTTC. The encoded protein is CASSQAQETQYF. This chain connects TRBV14 to TRBJ2-5; no definite D call. This CDR3 is built from 12 residues. Trimming took off 1 base at V and 2 bases at J, with 2 bases between the two ends. Germline CDR1 is SGHDN and CDR2 is FVKESK.

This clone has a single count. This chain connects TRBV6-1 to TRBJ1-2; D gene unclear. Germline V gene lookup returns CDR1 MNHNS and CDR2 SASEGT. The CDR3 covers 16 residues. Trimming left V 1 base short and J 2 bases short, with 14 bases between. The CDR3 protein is CASSEEAGRTNYGYTF. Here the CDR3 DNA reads TGTGCCAGCAGTGAAGAGGCGGGCAGAACCAACTATGGCTACACCTTC.

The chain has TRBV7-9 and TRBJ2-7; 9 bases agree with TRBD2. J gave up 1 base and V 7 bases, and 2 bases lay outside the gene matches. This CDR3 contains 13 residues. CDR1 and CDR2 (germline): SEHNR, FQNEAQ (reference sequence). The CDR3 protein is CASTSGISYEQYF. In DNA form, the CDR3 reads TGTGCCAGCACTAGCGGGATATCCTACGAGCAGTACTTC.

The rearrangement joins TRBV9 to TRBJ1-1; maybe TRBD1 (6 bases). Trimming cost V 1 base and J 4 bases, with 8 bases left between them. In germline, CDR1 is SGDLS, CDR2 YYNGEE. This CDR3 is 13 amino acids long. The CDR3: CASSVTRGTEAFF. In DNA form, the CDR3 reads TGTGCCAGCAGCGTAACCAGGGGCACTGAAGCTTTCTTT.

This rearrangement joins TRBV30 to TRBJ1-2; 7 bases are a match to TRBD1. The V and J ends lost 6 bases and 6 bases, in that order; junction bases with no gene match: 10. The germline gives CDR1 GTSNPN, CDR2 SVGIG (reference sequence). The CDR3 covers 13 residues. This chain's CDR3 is CACWTGQGDGYTF. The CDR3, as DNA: TGTGCCTGTTGGACAGGTCAGGGGGATGGCTACACCTTC. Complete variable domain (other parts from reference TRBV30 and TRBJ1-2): SQTIHQWPATLVQPVGSPLSLECTVEGTSNPNLYWYRQAAGRGLQLLFYSVGIGQISSEVPQNLSASRPQDRQFILSSKKLLLSDSGFYLCACWTGQGDGYTFGSGTRLTVV.